A selection of T cell receptor beta chains follows, all from one sample in a study of blood T cell repertoires in COVID-19. Sequencing was performed with immunoSEQ multiplex PCR; in TCRdb, only in-frame clones are kept and a portion is missing. The profile shows 45,000 to 55,000 clones, roughly 80% of them singletons. The sequencing sample was made of PBMCs or T cells enriched from blood (not recorded which). These receptors all stem from a woman in her forties or fifties with acute COVID-19. Both conserved end residues are part of each CDR3. D genes are given only for firm matches. The size entry is marked missing in some rows and otherwise reads once, few, many or a size class.

v_call,j_call,clone_size,d_call,cdr3_aa,cdr3_nt
TRBV27,TRBJ2-7,.,.,CASSPLTGRVYEQYF,TGTGCCAGCAGTCCCCTGACAGGAAGGGTTTACGAGCAGTACTTC
TRBV5-1,TRBJ2-7,.,TRBD1,CASSLEGAGTGGFSYEQYF,TGCGCCAGCAGCCTCGAGGGAGCCGGGACAGGGGGTTTTTCCTACGAGCAGTACTTC
TRBV18,TRBJ1-1,.,.,CASSASRTSPNTEAFF,TGTGCCAGCTCAGCCTCCCGGACATCCCCGAACACTGAAGCTTTCTTT
TRBV7-9,TRBJ1-2,.,.,CASSLAMVPQGYGYTF,TGTGCCAGCAGCTTAGCCATGGTACCGCAGGGCTATGGCTACACCTTC
TRBV6-5,TRBJ1-1,.,TRBD1,CASSRPGQGGTEAFF,TGTGCCAGCAGCCGACCGGGACAGGGGGGCACTGAAGCTTTCTTT
TRBV30,TRBJ1-2,.,.,CAWTRAGGYTF,TGTGCCTGGACGAGGGCTGGCGGCTACACCTTC
TRBV7-8,TRBJ1-5,few,TRBD1,CASSPRQDRVAQPQHF,TGTGCCAGCAGCCCCCGCCAGGACAGGGTGGCTCAGCCCCAGCATTTT
TRBV30,TRBJ1-1,few,TRBD1,CAWRTGQNTEAFF,TGTGCCTGGAGGACAGGGCAGAACACTGAAGCTTTCTTT
TRBV30,TRBJ1-5,.,.,CAWNGGPSNQPQHF,TGTGCCTGGAATGGCGGGCCTAGCAATCAGCCCCAGCATTTT
TRBV11-1,TRBJ2-2,few,TRBD1,CASSGRGRGELFF,TGTGCCAGCAGCGGCAGGGGGCGCGGGGAGCTGTTTTTT
TRBV19,TRBJ2-1,.,.,CASSPRDNEQFF,TGTGCCAGTAGTCCCAGGGACAATGAGCAGTTCTTC
TRBV5-1,TRBJ1-6,.,TRBD1,CASSISRTGESSPLHF,TGCGCCAGCAGCATATCTCGGACAGGGGAGAGTTCACCCCTCCACTTT
TRBV7-3,TRBJ1-3,.,TRBD1,CARGDRPSGNTIYF,TGTGCCAGGGGGGACAGGCCCTCTGGAAACACCATATATTTT
TRBV6-1,TRBJ2-1,.,.,CASSERRGEQFF,TGTGCCAGCAGTGAGCGACGCGGGGAGCAGTTCTTC
TRBV4-1,TRBJ1-4,.,TRBD1,CASSQGQGAKGANEKLFF,TGCGCCAGCAGCCAAGGACAGGGGGCGAAGGGAGCTAATGAAAAACTGTTTTTT
TRBV30,TRBJ1-4,.,.,CAWSVGGESEKLFF,TGTGCCTGGAGTGTAGGAGGGGAGAGTGAAAAACTGTTTTTT
TRBV9,TRBJ2-1,.,TRBD2,CASSGLSGGAIF,TGTGCCAGCAGCGGTCTTAGCGGGGGGGCAATCTTC
TRBV10-1,TRBJ1-6,.,.,CASSENLASPLHF,TGCGCCAGCAGTGAGAATCTGGCCTCACCCCTCCACTTT
TRBV18,TRBJ1-2,.,TRBD1,CASSPRTGAYYGYTF,TGTGCCAGCTCACCCCGGACAGGGGCCTACTATGGCTACACCTTC
TRBV19,TRBJ2-1,.,.,CASSTPGRASNEQFF,TGTGCCAGTAGTACCCCGGGGAGAGCGTCCAATGAGCAGTTCTTC
TRBV18,TRBJ2-7,few,TRBD2,CASSPPGLANEQYF,TGTGCCAGCTCACCTCCGGGACTAGCGAACGAGCAGTACTTC
TRBV4-1,TRBJ2-1,.,TRBD2,CASSQDQGTSGNKQFF,TGCGCCAGCAGCCAAGATCAAGGTACTAGCGGGAATAAGCAGTTCTTC
TRBV27,TRBJ1-1,.,TRBD1,CASSFLVRQGNTEAFF,TGTGCCAGCAGTTTCTTAGTCCGACAGGGGAACACTGAAGCTTTCTTT
TRBV2,TRBJ1-4,.,.,CASSDSGTTNEKLFF,TGTGCCAGCAGTGATTCGGGGACAACTAATGAAAAACTGTTTTTT
TRBV27,TRBJ2-7,few,.,CASSLSAQPSYEQYF,TGTGCCAGCAGTTTATCAGCACAGCCGTCCTACGAGCAGTACTTC
TRBV5-4,TRBJ2-5,.,TRBD2,CASRGTGGLETQYF,TGTGCCAGCAGGGGGACGGGGGGGTTAGAGACCCAGTACTTC
TRBV4-1,TRBJ1-2,.,.,CASSQGMRNYGYTF,TGCGCCAGCAGCCAAGGTATGAGAAACTATGGCTACACCTTC
TRBV18,TRBJ2-7,.,TRBD2,CASSPPASGGARDEQYF,TGTGCCAGCTCACCACCGGCTAGCGGGGGGGCAAGGGACGAGCAGTACTTC
TRBV27,TRBJ2-7,.,TRBD1,CASSLRARTGSEQYF,TGTGCCAGCAGTTTACGCGCTAGGACAGGGTCCGAGCAGTACTTC
TRBV5-5,TRBJ2-4,.,TRBD2,CASSGGTSPWDIQYF,TGTGCCAGCAGCGGAGGGACTAGCCCATGGGACATTCAGTACTTC
TRBV29-1,TRBJ1-2,.,.,CSVGTPTKGGYTF,TGCAGCGTTGGGACACCCACGAAAGGGGGCTACACCTTC
TRBV7-2,TRBJ1-2,.,TRBD1,CASSRTTGTGYTF,TGTGCCAGCAGCCGCACGACAGGGACTGGCTACACCTTC
TRBV6-5,TRBJ2-1,once,TRBD2,CASRTGTSVLNEQFF,TGTGCCAGCAGGACCGGGACTAGCGTACTTAATGAGCAGTTCTTC
TRBV6-1,TRBJ1-5,.,TRBD1,CASSESWSGTGNQPQHF,TGTGCCAGCAGTGAATCTTGGTCGGGGACAGGCAATCAGCCCCAGCATTTT
TRBV30,TRBJ2-5,.,.,CAWSGRGETQYF,TGTGCCTGGAGCGGCAGGGGAGAGACCCAGTACTTC
TRBV12-3/TRBV12-4,TRBJ1-2,.,.,CASSFGQNYGYTF,TGTGCCAGCAGTTTTGGACAGAACTATGGCTACACCTTC
TRBV11-2,TRBJ1-2,.,TRBD1,CASSLAQDRGYGYTF,TGTGCCAGCAGCTTAGCCCAGGACAGGGGTTATGGCTACACCTTC
TRBV18,TRBJ1-1,once,.,CASSLSAQGHTEAFF,TGTGCCAGCTCACTCTCGGCACAGGGCCACACTGAAGCTTTCTTT
TRBV3-1/TRBV3-2,TRBJ1-4,.,TRBD1,CASSQEGTGSREKLFF,TGTGCCAGCAGCCAAGAGGGGACAGGGTCCCGAGAAAAACTGTTTTTT
TRBV7-2,TRBJ2-2,.,TRBD2,CASSLTSGGLGNTGELFF,TGTGCCAGCAGCTTGACTAGCGGGGGGCTTGGGAACACCGGGGAGCTGTTTTTT
TRBV25-1,TRBJ1-2,once,TRBD1,CASSESGRGQDGYTF,TGTGCCAGCAGTGAATCGGGCAGGGGGCAGGATGGCTACACCTTC
TRBV19,TRBJ1-5,.,.,CASRVTGKQPQHF,TGTGCCAGTAGGGTTACAGGGAAACAGCCCCAGCATTTT
TRBV27,TRBJ2-4,.,.,CASSPLGRENIQYF,TGTGCCAGCAGTCCTCTAGGCCGGGAAAACATTCAGTACTTC
TRBV5-1,TRBJ2-5,.,.,CASSLGQGLLQETQYF,TGCGCCAGCAGCTTGGGGCAGGGACTCCTCCAAGAGACCCAGTACTTC
TRBV9,TRBJ2-1,once,TRBD2,CASSGRAGGVNEQFF,TGTGCCAGCAGCGGAAGAGCGGGGGGAGTCAATGAGCAGTTCTTC
TRBV3-1/TRBV3-2,TRBJ1-2,.,.,CASSQAHSGIYGYTF,TGTGCCAGCAGCCAAGCGCACAGTGGAATCTATGGCTACACCTTC